A selection of T cell receptor beta chains follows, all from one sample in a study of cytomegalovirus exposure and HLA in healthy donors. TCRdb's table, derived via immunoSEQ multiplex PCR, lists solely in-frame clones and lacks some. The sample has about 210,000 clones; the top ten hold 0.75% to 1%. The sequenced sample was PBMCs. The receptor set was obtained from a woman aged 25 to 39 in good health and CMV-seropositive. CDR3s include the opening cysteine and the closing phenylalanine or tryptophan. The order of the fields is D gene, V gene, J gene, CDR3 DNA, CDR3 protein. D genes are given only for firm matches.

TRBD2	TRBV30	TRBJ2-2	TGTGCCTGGAGTGTACCGGCCCTAGCGGACACCGGGGAGCTGTTTTTT	CAWSVPALADTGELFF
TRBD1	TRBV5-1	TRBJ1-1	TGCGCCAGCAGCCCGGACAGGGGATATACCACTGAAGCTTTCTTT	CASSPDRGYTTEAFF
TRBD2	TRBV28	TRBJ2-1	TGTGCCAGCAGTTCGTTAGCGGGAGGGACCTCCTACAATGAGCAGTTCTTC	CASSSLAGGTSYNEQFF
TRBD1	TRBV5-4	TRBJ1-4	TGTGCCAGCAGCGCCGGGACAGGAGGTGCAACTAATGAAAAACTGTTTTTT	CASSAGTGGATNEKLFF
TRBD2	TRBV2	TRBJ2-3	TGTGCCAGCACCAATAGCGGGAGGCCGACAGATACGCAGTATTTT	CASTNSGRPTDTQYF
-	TRBV29-1	TRBJ2-3	TGCAGCGTTTGGGGGGGGGCGGAGGATACGCAGTATTTT	CSVWGGAEDTQYF
-	TRBV6-5	TRBJ1-5	TGTGCCTCTTCTCCGTCGGGGTTTAGCAATCAGCCCCAGCATTTT	CASSPSGFSNQPQHF
TRBD1	TRBV4-1	TRBJ1-1	TGCGCCAGCAGCCAAGATTCGGGACAGGGTATGGTAGAAGCTTTCTTT	CASSQDSGQGMVEAFF
-	TRBV19	TRBJ1-1	TGTGCCAGTAGTATAGATTGGGGGCCGGGAACTGAAGCTTTCTTT	CASSIDWGPGTEAFF
TRBD1	TRBV6-1	TRBJ2-7	TGTGCCAGCAGGACCGGGACAGGGAACTGGGAGCAGTACTTC	CASRTGTGNWEQYF
TRBD2	TRBV5-5	TRBJ2-3	TGTGCCAGCAGCACCGGGACTAGCGGGGGGGCAGGTACGCAGTATTTT	CASSTGTSGGAGTQYF
TRBD2	TRBV10-1	TRBJ2-3	TGCGCCAGCAGCAACGACTATGGCGGGAGTTTCGATACGCAGTATTTT	CASSNDYGGSFDTQYF